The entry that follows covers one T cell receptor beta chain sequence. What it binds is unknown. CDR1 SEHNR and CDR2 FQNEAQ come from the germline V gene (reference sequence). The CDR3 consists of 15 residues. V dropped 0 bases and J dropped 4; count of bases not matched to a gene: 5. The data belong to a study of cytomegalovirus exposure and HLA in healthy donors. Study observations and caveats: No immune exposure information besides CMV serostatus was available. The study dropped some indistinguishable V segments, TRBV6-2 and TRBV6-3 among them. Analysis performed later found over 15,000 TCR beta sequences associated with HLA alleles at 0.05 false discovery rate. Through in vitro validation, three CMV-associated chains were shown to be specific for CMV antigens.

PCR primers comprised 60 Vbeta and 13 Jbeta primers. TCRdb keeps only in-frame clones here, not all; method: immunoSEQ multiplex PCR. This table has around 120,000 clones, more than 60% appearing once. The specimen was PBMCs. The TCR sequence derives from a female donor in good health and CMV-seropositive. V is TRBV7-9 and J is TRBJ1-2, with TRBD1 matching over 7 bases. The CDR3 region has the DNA TGTGCCAGCAGCTTAGCGTTAGGGACAGTCTATGGCTACACCTTC. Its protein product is CASSLALGTVYGYTF.